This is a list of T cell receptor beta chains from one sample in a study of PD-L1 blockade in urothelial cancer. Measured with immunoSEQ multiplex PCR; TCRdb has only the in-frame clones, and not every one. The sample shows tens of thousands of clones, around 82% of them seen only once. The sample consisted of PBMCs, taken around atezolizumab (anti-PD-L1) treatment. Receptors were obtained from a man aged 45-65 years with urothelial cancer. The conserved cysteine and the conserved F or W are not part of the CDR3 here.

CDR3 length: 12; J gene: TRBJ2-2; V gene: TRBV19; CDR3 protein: ASISGGNTGELF
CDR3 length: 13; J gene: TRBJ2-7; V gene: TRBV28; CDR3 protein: ASTPASGRDYEQY
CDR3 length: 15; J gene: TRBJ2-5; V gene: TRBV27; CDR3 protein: ASSLVSRSSEQETQY
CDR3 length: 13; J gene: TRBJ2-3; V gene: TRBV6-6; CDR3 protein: ASSPLGGGADTQY
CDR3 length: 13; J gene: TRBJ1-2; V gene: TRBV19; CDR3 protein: ASSTFPTESYGYT
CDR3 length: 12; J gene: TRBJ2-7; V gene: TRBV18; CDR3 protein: ASSPVPSLYEQY
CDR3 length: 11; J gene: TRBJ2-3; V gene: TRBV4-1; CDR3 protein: ASSQAILNTQY
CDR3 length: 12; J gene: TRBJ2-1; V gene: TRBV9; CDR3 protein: ASSVVGAGREQF
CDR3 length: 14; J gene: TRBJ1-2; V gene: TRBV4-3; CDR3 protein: ASSQRTGEGSYGYT
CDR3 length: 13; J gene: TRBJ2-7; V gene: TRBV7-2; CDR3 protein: ASSFYRGVENEQY
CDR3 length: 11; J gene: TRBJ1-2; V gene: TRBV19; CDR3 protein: ASTQGQGYGYT
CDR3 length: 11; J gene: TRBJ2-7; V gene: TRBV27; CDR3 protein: ASSVKVGGAGY